Below, 8 T cell receptor beta chains from the same sample are listed, as sequenced in a study of T cell repertoires in cytomegalovirus infection. TCRdb used MiXCR to reprocess the reads, holding one entry per CDR3 protein. The table includes roughly 990,000 distinct CDR3 sequences, approximately 30% detected once. No antigen is known for these receptors. The sample in question was cultured CD8+ T cells from PBMCs, obtained from culture after CMV antigen stimulation. The source of these receptors is a human donor in good health (CMV status not recorded). Some clones in this sample may be carry-over from other donors' samples.

The V gene is TRBV27, the J gene TRBJ1-1, with TRBD1 identical over 7 bases. After removal of 6 bases from V and 7 bases from J, the junction contained 11 bases not matched to a gene. CDR3 size: 14 residues. CDR1 MNHEY and CDR2 SMNVEV come from the germline V gene (reference sequence). CDR3 region: CASSILQGSGEAFF. The CDR3, as DNA: TGTGCCAGCAGCATCCTACAGGGGAGCGGTGAAGCTTTCTTT.

There are a few counts of this clonotype. V and J are TRBV28 and TRBJ1-4; D gene unclear. The CDR3 runs to 13 residues. V dropped 10 bases and J dropped 7 bases, with 16 bases sitting between them. The V gene's germline CDR1 is MDHEN and CDR2 SYDVKM. The CDR3 DNA is TGTGCCACCGCTTTCTGGTCGCTTGAAAAACTGTTTTTT. Its protein is CATAFWSLEKLFF.

This chain uses TRBV6-5 with TRBJ2-3, with D hard to call. This CDR3 is built from 15 residues. Germline lookup yields CDR1 MNHEY and CDR2 SVGAGI. V gave up 4 bases and J gave up 6 bases, with 17 bases separating them. The CDR3 region is CASSSRYSLGDTQYF. CDR3 nucleotides: TGTGCCAGCAGTTCCAGATATTCTTTGGGGGATACGCAGTATTTT.

V and J are TRBV2 and TRBJ2-2; the D gene is possibly TRBD1 (6 bases). In germline, CDR1 is SNHLY, CDR2 FYNNEI. Trimming stripped 10 bases from V and 0 bases from J, with 15 bases between. This CDR3 region has 15 residues. The CDR3 sequence: CATWGQSANTGELFF. The CDR3 bases are TGTGCCACCTGGGGGCAGTCCGCGAACACCGGGGAGCTGTTTTTT.

Details on this clonotype: This sequence may be a read error, since a much larger clone differs from it by one base. The chain carries TRBV7-8 and TRBJ2-7; the D is unclear. The CDR3 consists of 14 residues. The germline gives CDR1 SGHVS, CDR2 FQNEAQ. CDR3 nucleotides: TGTGCCAGCAGCTCCTCTGGTTTCTCCTACGATCAGTACTTC. It yields the protein CASSSSGFSYDQYF.

At least ten counts were recorded for this clonotype. The chain combines TRBV7-8 with TRBJ2-3; the D gene is possibly TRBD1 (5 bases). Germline V gene data show CDR1 as SGHVS and CDR2 as FQNEAQ. The CDR3 contains 14 residues. The germline V and J ends were trimmed by 5 bases and 2 bases, with 11 bases remaining between them. The CDR3 DNA reads TGTGCCAGCAGCCATTACAGGATCACAGATACGCAGTATTTT. Translating it yields CASSHYRITDTQYF.

This clonotype was seen only once. Possible read error: a much larger clone is one base away. The chain recombines TRBV7-2 with TRBJ1-2; no firm D call. Germline V CDR1 and CDR2: SGHTA, FQGNSA. The CDR3 is 15 residues long. V was trimmed by 4 bases and J by 1 base, leaving 13 bases between them. The CDR3, as DNA: TGTGCCAGCAGCTCTTACGGATCGAATAACTATGGCTACACCTTC. It encodes CASSSYGSNNYGYTF.

This chain links TRBV12-3 or TRBV12-4 with TRBJ2-5, with TRBD1 matching over 9 bases. There are 15 residues in the CDR3. The junction had 6 bases not matched to a gene; V was cut back by 3 bases and J by 4 bases. The CDR3 here is CASSLTGTGRETQYF. CDR3 in DNA: TGTGCCAGCAGTTTGACCGGGACAGGGAGAGAGACCCAGTACTTC.